At least ten counts were recorded for the clone carrying this TCR beta chain. Its antigen remains unknown. This entry is derived from a study of identical twins. General study points: Out-of-frame TCR alpha sharing observed in monozygotic twins exceeded model estimates. Out-of-frame alpha sequences shared by twins showed excess low generation probability. The conclusions drew on cross-sectional statistical analysis instead of tracking the same donors. Analyses of zero insertions could be partly confounded by invariant MAIT and iNKT cells.

TCRdb fed the 5' RACE reads into MiXCR, producing one record per CDR3 protein. There are about 220,000 distinct CDR3 sequences in the sample; around 6.8% occur only once, and 1.5% to 2.5% lies in the top ten. Germline V CDR1 and CDR2: SGHTA, FQGNSA. Trimming removed 5 bases from V and 4 bases from J; junction bases left unmatched: 3. This CDR3 comprises 16 residues. The same specimen was also included in a second study, on yellow fever vaccine responses in identical twins.

Sequenced material: memory (CD45RO+) T cells sorted from blood. The rearrangement links TRBV7-2 to TRBJ2-1; 15 bases fit TRBD2. This TCR was sampled from a woman between 18 and 30 years old in good health. CDR3 amino acids: CASSQGLAGGYNEQFF. CDR3 sequence (DNA): TGTGCCAGCAGCCAGGGACTAGCGGGGGGATACAATGAGCAGTTCTTC.